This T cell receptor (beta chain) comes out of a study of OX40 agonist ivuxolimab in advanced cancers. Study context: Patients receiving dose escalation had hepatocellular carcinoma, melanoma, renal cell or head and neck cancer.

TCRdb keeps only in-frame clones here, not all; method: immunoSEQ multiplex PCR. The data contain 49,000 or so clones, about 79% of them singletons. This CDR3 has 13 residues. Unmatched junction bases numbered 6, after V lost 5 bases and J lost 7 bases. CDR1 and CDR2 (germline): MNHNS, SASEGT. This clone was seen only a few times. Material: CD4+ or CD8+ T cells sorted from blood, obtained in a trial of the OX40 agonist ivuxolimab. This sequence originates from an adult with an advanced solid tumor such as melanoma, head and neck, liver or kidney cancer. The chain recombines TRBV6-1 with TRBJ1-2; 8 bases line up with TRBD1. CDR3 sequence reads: CASSHQGAGGYTF. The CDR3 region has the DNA TGTGCCAGCAGTCATCAGGGGGCTGGTGGCTACACCTTC.